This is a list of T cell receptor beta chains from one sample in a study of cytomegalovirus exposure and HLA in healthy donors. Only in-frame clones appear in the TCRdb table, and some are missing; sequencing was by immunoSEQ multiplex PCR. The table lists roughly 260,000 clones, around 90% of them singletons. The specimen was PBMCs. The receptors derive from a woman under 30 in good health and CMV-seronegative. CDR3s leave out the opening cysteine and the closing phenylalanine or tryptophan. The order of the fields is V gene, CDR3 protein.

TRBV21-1	ASRGDRVSGNTIY
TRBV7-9	ASRGGLLNEKLF
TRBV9	ASSVGTGGDSNEKLF
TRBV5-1	ASSWSLKEGTGRGYT
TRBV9	ASSVGASGAADTQY
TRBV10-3	AISDLAGGPLSYEQY
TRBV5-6	ASSLVRPANYGYT
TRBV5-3	ARSLDRRGGVETQY
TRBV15	ATSPSGVGYNEQF
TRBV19	ASTTSRKGVNSPLH
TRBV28	ASSPGWGDTEAF
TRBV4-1	ASSQEMGAQYSNQPQH
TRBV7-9	ASSPQDRSYEQY
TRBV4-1	ASKGTFTDTQY
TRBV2	ATQTEKNTEAF
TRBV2	ASRDYGDITRYGYT
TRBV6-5	ASSSLGQGVGYT
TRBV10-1	ASSTGYQPQH
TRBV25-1	ASTGGQGNHEQY
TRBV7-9	ASSLVIQDGRYT
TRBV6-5	ASSYADNPYEQY
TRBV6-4	ASREDRALSGYT
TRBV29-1	SVEGAQDYGYT
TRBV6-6	ASSDRGAKPNGELF
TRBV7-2	ASSLAVAWGQGGHGYT
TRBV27	ASRRGGLNNEQF
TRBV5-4	ASSLGQPASGNTIY
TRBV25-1	ASSSTGHSGNTIY
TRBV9	ASSVGTLSNSDTQY
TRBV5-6	ASSPTGGAGETQY
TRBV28	ASSRFTSPGRNYGYT
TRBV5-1	ASSLSLAGGGDTQY
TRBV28	ASTDRGIAKNIQY
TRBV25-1	ASSFGAGREKLF
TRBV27	ASSLTGGNNQPQH
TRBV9	ASSVGGGVGYNEQF
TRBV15	ATSRDRQGGETQY
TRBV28	ASSSGRADTQY
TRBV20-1	SAHFDTQY
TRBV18	ASSLQNTGELF
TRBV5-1	ASSLLAGGQDTQY
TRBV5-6	ASSWGDRAYRGYT
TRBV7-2	ASSLRTGHNYGYT
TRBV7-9	ASSYITFWGPGQSAF
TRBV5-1	ASSLDQGRVNTEAF
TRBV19	ASSIRDRDNEQF
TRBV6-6	ASSYMREGYEQY
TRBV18	ASSPKGLAGAKGNTIY
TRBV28	ASSLEQEKKSEQF
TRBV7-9	ASSPGTGLLGYT
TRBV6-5	ASSYTSQAGELF
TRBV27	ASSLSWAYRTTSNTGELF
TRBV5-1	ASSLEGEGIQY
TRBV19	ASSMGGHHYNEQF
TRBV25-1	ASSLKIGYEQY
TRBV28	ASSSQGATYNSPLH
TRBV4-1	ASSPRDSPLDPLH
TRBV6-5	ASSVQGANTEAF
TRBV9	ASSVTPGQGNTGELF